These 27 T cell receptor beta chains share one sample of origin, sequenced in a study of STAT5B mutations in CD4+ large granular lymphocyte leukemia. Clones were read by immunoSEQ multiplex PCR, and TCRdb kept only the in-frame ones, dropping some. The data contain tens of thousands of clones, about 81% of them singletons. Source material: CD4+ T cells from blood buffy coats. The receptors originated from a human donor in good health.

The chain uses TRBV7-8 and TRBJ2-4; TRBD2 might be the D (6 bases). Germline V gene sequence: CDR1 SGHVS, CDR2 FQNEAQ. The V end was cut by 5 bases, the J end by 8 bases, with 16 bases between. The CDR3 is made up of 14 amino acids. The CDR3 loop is CASSKPSDLHIQYF. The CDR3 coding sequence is TGTGCCAGCAGCAAGCCTAGCGATCTGCACATTCAGTACTTC.

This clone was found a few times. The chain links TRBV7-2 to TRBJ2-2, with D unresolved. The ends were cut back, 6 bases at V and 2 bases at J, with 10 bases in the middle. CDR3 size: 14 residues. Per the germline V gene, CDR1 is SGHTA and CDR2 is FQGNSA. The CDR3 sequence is CASRALGNTGELFF. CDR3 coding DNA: TGTGCCAGCAGGGCCTTAGGCAACACCGGGGAGCTGTTTTTT.

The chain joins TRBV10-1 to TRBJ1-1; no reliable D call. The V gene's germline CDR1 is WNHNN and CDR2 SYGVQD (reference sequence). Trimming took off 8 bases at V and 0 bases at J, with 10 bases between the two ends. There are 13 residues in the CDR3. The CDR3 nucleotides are TGCGCCAGCCAACAGAGCATGAACACTGAAGCTTTCTTT. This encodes CASQQSMNTEAFF.

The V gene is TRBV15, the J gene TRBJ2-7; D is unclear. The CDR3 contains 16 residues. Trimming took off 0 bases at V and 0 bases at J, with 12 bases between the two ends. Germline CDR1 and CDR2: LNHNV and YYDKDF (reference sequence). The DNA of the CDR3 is TGTGCCACCAGCAGAGATTTGCCGGTGAGCTCCTACGAGCAGTACTTC. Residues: CATSRDLPVSSYEQYF.

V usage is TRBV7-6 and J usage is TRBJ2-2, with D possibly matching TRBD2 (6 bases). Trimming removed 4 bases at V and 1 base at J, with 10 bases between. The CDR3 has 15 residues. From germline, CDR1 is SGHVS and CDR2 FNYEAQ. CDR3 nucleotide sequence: TGTGCCAGCAGCTCCCTCGGGAGGAACACCGGGGAGCTGTTTTTT. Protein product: CASSSLGRNTGELFF. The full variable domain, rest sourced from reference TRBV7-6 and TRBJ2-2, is GAGVSQSPRYKVTKRGQDVALRCDPISGHVSLYWYRQALGQGPEFLTYFNYEAQQDKSGLPNDRFSAERPEGSISTLTIQRTEQRDSAMYRCASSSLGRNTGELFFGEGSRLTVL.

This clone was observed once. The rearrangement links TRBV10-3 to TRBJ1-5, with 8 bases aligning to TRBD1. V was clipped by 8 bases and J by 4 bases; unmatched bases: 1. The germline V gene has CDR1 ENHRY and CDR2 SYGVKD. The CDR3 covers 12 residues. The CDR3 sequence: CAIGQGNQPQHF. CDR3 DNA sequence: TGTGCCATCGGACAGGGAAATCAGCCCCAGCATTTT.

The DNA of the CDR3 is TGTGCCAGCAGCCCCACGTCACAGGGGAACTATGGCTACACCTTC. Protein product: CASSPTSQGNYGYTF. V is TRBV7-2 and J is TRBJ1-2, with 7 bases aligning to TRBD1. The CDR3 length is 15 residues. Trimming took 5 bases from V and 2 from J; bases not matched to a gene: 8. The germline V gene encodes CDR1 SGHTA and CDR2 FQGNSA.

The CDR3, as DNA: TGTGCCAGCTCACCACTTATAGCGGGAGAAACCGGGGAGCTGTTTTTT. Translation: CASSPLIAGETGELFF. The chain couples TRBV18 to TRBJ2-2; 9 positions agree with TRBD2. Germline V CDR1 and CDR2: KGHSH, LQKENI. This CDR3 is built from 16 residues. V lost 1 base and J lost 5; bases outside the gene matches: 5.

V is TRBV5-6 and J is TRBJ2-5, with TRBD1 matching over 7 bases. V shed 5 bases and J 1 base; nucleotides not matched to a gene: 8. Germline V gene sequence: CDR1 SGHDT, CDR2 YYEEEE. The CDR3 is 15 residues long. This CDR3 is CASSPGQAGQETQYF. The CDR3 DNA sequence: TGTGCCAGCAGTCCTGGACAGGCCGGCCAAGAGACCCAGTACTTC.

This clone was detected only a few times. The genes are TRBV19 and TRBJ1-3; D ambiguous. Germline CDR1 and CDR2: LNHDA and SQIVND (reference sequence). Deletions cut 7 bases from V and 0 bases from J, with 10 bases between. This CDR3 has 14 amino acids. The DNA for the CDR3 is TGTGCCAGTACCCGGTCCAGCTCTGGAAACACCATATATTTT. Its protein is CASTRSSSGNTIYF.

The DNA of the CDR3 is TGTGCCAGCAGCTCCAGGCTAGCCAAAAACATTCAGTACTTC. Its protein product is CASSSRLAKNIQYF. The chain combines TRBV11-2 with TRBJ2-4; D is ambiguous. This CDR3 is 14 amino acids long. CDR1 SGHAT and CDR2 FQNNGV come from the germline V gene. V was cut by 4 bases and J by 0 bases, with 7 bases left in between.

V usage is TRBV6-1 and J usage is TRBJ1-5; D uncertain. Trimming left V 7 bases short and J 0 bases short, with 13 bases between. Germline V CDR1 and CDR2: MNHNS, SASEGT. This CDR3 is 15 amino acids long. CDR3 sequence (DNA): TGTGCCAGCACCAAGGACGGAATTAGCAATCAGCCCCAGCATTTT. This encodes CASTKDGISNQPQHF.

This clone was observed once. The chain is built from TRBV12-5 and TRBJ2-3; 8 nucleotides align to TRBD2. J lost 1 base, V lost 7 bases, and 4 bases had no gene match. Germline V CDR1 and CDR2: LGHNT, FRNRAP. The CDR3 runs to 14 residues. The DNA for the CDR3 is TGTGCTAGTGTCGCGGGAGGTCGCACAGATACGCAGTATTTT. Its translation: CASVAGGRTDTQYF.

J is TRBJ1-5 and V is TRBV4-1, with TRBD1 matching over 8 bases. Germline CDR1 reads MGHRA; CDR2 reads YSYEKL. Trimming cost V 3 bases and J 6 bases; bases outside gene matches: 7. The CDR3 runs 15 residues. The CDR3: CASSQETGVGQPQHF. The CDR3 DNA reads TGCGCCAGCAGCCAGGAGACAGGGGTCGGTCAGCCCCAGCATTTT.

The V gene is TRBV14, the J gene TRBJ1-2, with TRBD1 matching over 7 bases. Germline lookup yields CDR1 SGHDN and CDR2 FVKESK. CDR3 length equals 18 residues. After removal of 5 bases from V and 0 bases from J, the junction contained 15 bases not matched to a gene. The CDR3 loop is CASSSTGTHMLSNYGYTF. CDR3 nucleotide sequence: TGTGCCAGCAGCTCGACAGGGACCCATATGTTGTCTAACTATGGCTACACCTTC.

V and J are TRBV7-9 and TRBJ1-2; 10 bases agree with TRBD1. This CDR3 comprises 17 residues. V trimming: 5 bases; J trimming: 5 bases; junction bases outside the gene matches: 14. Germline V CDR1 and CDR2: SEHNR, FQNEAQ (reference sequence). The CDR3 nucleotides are TGTGCCAGCAGCCTGGGACAGGGGTCCGGCTTTGCGTATGGCTACACCTTC. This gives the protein CASSLGQGSGFAYGYTF.

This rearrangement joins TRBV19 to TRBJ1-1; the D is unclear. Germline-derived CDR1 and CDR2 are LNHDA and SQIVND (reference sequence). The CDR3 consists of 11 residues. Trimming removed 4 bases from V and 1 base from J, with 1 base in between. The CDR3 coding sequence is TGTGCCAGTAGTAGGAACACTGAAGCTTTCTTT. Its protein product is CASSRNTEAFF.

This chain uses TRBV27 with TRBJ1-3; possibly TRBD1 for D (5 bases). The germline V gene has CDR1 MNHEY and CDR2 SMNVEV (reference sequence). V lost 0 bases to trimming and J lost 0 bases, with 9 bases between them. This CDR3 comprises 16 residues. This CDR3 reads CASSLSGPNSGNTIYF. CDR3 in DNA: TGTGCCAGCAGTTTATCGGGGCCAAACTCTGGAAACACCATATATTTT.

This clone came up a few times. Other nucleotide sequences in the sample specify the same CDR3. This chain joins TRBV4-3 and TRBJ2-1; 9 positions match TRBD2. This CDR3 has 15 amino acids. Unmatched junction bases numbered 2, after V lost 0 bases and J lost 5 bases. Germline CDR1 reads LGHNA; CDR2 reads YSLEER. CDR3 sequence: CASSQDLAGNNEQFF. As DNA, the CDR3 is TGCGCCAGCAGCCAAGACCTAGCGGGGAACAATGAGCAGTTCTTC.

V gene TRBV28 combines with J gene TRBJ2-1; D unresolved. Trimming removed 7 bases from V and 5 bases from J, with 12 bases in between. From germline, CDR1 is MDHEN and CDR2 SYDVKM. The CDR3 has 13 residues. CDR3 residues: CASTFPDHNEQFF. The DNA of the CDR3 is TGTGCCAGCACCTTCCCGGATCACAATGAGCAGTTCTTC.

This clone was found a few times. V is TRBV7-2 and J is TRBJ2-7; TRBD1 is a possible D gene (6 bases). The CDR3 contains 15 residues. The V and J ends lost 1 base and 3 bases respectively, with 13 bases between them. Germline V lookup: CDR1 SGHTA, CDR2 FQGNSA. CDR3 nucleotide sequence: TGTGCCAGCAGCTTAGACGGCAGGGGCCGCTACGAGCAGTACTTC. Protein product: CASSLDGRGRYEQYF. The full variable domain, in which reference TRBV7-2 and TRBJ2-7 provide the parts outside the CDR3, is GAGVSQSPSNKVTEKGKDVELRCDPISGHTALYWYRQSLGQGLEFLIYFQGNSAPDKSGLPSDRFSAERTGGSVSTLTIQRTQQEDSAVYLCASSLDGRGRYEQYFGPGTRLTVT.

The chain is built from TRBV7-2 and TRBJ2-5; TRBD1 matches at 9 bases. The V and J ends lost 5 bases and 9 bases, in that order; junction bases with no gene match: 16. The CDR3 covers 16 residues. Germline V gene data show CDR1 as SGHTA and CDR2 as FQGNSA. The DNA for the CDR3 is TGTGCCAGCAGCCAGTCACAGGGGGCCGGGACGGGGGCCCAGTACTTC. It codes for CASSQSQGAGTGAQYF.

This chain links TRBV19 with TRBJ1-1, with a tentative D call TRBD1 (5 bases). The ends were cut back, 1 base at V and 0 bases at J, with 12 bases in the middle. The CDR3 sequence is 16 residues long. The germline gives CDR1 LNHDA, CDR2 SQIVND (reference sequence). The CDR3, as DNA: TGTGCCAGTAGTATAGGTATGAGCAGGGTGAACACTGAAGCTTTCTTT. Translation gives CASSIGMSRVNTEAFF. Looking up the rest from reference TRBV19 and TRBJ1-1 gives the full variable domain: DGGITQSPKYLFRKEGQNVTLSCEQNLNHDAMYWYRQDPGQGLRLIYYSQIVNDFQKGDIAEGYSVSREKKESFPLTVTSAQKNPTAFYLCASSIGMSRVNTEAFFGQGTRLTVV.

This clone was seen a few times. The CDR3 DNA is TGTGCCAGTAGTCCGCTTGGGACATCGCTAGCCAAAAACATTCAGTACTTC. It encodes CASSPLGTSLAKNIQYF. The chain carries TRBV19 and TRBJ2-4, with D possibly being TRBD1 (6 bases). V was pared by 5 bases and J by 0 bases, with 17 bases between. The CDR3 is made up of 17 amino acids. Germline V lookup: CDR1 LNHDA, CDR2 SQIVND (reference sequence). The variable domain in full, completed from reference TRBV19 and TRBJ2-4, reads DGGITQSPKYLFRKEGQNVTLSCEQNLNHDAMYWYRQDPGQGLRLIYYSQIVNDFQKGDIAEGYSVSREKKESFPLTVTSAQKNPTAFYLCASSPLGTSLAKNIQYFGAGTRLSVL.

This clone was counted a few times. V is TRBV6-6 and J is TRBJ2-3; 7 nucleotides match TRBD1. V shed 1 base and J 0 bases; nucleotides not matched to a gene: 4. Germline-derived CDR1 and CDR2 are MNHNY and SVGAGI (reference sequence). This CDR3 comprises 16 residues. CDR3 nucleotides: TGTGCCAGCAGTTACTGGGGACAGCTGAGCACAGATACGCAGTATTTT. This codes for CASSYWGQLSTDTQYF.

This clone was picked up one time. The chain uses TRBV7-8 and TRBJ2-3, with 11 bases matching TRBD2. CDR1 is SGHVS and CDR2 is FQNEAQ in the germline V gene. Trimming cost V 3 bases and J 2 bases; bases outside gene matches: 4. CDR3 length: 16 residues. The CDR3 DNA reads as TGTGCCAGCAGCTTGGGGACTAGCGGATTCACAGATACGCAGTATTTT. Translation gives CASSLGTSGFTDTQYF. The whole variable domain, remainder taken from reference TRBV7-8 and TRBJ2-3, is GAGVSQSPRYKVAKRGQDVALRCDPISGHVSLFWYQQALGQGPEFLTYFQNEAQLDKSGLPSDRFFAERPEGSVSTLKIQRTQQEDSAVYLCASSLGTSGFTDTQYFGPGTRLTVL.

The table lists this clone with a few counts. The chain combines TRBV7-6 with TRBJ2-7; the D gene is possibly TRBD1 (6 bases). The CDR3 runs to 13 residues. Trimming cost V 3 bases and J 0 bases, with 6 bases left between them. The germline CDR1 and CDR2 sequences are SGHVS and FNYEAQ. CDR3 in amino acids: CASSLDSSYEQYF. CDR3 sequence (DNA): TGTGCCAGCAGCTTGGACAGCTCCTACGAGCAGTACTTC.